A selection of T cell receptor beta chains follows, all from one sample in a study of blood T cell repertoires in COVID-19. TCRdb's table, derived via immunoSEQ multiplex PCR, lists solely in-frame clones and lacks some. The table lists a few hundred thousand clones, under 85% of them singletons. The sequenced material came from peripheral blood. The receptors derive from a human donor with COVID-19, enrolled during active disease. The donor label of this sample is uncertain. Both conserved end residues are part of each CDR3. The D gene is left open where the match is weak. Size is stated for part of the rows, as once, few or many counts, or as a class when the clone is expanded.

J: TRBJ1-2
V: TRBV19
size: few
D: NA
DNA: TGTGCCAGTAGTAAGCGGACAGACACCATCAATGGCTACACCTTC
CDR3: CASSKRTDTINGYTF

J: TRBJ2-6
V: TRBV9
size: NA
D: TRBD1
DNA: TGTGCCAGCAGCGTAGAGTCCAGGGGGCTTGGTGGGGCCAACGTCCTGACTTTC
CDR3: CASSVESRGLGGANVLTF

J: TRBJ1-5
V: TRBV5-1
size: NA
D: TRBD1
DNA: TGCGCCAGCAGCGAGGGACAGCTAGATCAGCCCCAGCATTTT
CDR3: CASSEGQLDQPQHF

J: TRBJ1-5
V: TRBV27
size: NA
D: TRBD1
DNA: TGTGCCAGCAGGGGACACGGGACAGCCAGAGAGCCCCAGCATTTT
CDR3: CASRGHGTAREPQHF

J: TRBJ1-2
V: TRBV5-6
size: many
D: NA
DNA: TGTGCCAGCAGCCGAGGGGGAGATGGCTACACCTTC
CDR3: CASSRGGDGYTF

J: TRBJ1-1
V: TRBV28
size: NA
D: NA
DNA: TGTGCCAGCAGTTTCGGGGGACGGTCGATTGAAGCTTTCTTT
CDR3: CASSFGGRSIEAFF

J: TRBJ2-1
V: TRBV5-1
size: NA
D: TRBD2
DNA: TGCGCCAGCAGCCCGTGGGGGGGTAGTAGCGGTACCAACAATGAGCAGTTCTTC
CDR3: CASSPWGGSSGTNNEQFF

J: TRBJ1-4
V: TRBV6-1
size: NA
D: NA
DNA: TGTGCCAGCAGTGATCCAGGGGCCGTTACAACTAATGAAAAACTGTTTTTT
CDR3: CASSDPGAVTTNEKLFF

J: TRBJ1-5
V: TRBV5-1
size: NA
D: NA
DNA: TGCGCCAGCAGCCCCTCGGGTGGTGTCGGCAATCAGCCCCAGCATTTT
CDR3: CASSPSGGVGNQPQHF

J: TRBJ2-7
V: TRBV2
size: NA
D: TRBD1
DNA: TGTGCCAGCAGGAGACAGGGGGAAGGACGCGAGCAGTACTTC
CDR3: CASRRQGEGREQYF

J: TRBJ1-2
V: TRBV5-1
size: few
D: NA
DNA: TGCGCCAGCAGCTTGGCCGCAGTGAACTATGGCTACACCTTC
CDR3: CASSLAAVNYGYTF

J: TRBJ2-3
V: TRBV28
size: NA
D: NA
DNA: TGTGCCAGCCCCCCCTCAGGACTTAGCACAGATACGCAGTATTTT
CDR3: CASPPSGLSTDTQYF

J: TRBJ2-7
V: TRBV7-6
size: NA
D: TRBD2
DNA: TGTGCCAGCAGCTTAGGAATACTAGCGGGCCGTTTCGAGCAGTACTTC
CDR3: CASSLGILAGRFEQYF

J: TRBJ2-2
V: TRBV27
size: NA
D: NA
DNA: TGTGCCAGCAGTTTAAGGGCCCCAAACCTCCGAGGAGGCTGGGGCACCGGGGAGCTGTTTTTT
CDR3: CASSLRAPNLRGGWGTGELFF

J: TRBJ2-3
V: TRBV5-6
size: NA
D: NA
DNA: TGTGCCAGCAGCTTTCAACTAGCCGGCACAGATACGCAGTATTTT
CDR3: CASSFQLAGTDTQYF